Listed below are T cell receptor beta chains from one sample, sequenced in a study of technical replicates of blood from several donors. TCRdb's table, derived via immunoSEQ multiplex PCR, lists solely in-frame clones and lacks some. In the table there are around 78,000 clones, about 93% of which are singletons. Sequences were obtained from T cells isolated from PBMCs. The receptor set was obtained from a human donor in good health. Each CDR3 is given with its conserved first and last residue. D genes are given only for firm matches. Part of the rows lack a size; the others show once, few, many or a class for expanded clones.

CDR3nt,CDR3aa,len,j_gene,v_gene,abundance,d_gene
TGTGCCAGCAGCTCCGCCGGGACTCTCTCCTACGAGCAGTACTTC,CASSSAGTLSYEQYF,15,TRBJ2-7,TRBV11-2,-,-
TGTGCCAGCAGTTTATACCGGGGAGATTCCTACGAGCAGTACTTC,CASSLYRGDSYEQYF,15,TRBJ2-7,TRBV27,-,-
TGTGCCAGCAGCCCCCGAGGTAACTACAATGAGCAGTTCTTC,CASSPRGNYNEQFF,14,TRBJ2-1,TRBV4-2,-,-
TGTGCCAGCAGTTCTCGCGGGGAGCTGTTTTTT,CASSSRGELFF,11,TRBJ2-2,TRBV6-6,-,-
TGCGCCAGCGGCAAGGGACAGAAGGAAAACATTCAGTACTTC,CASGKGQKENIQYF,14,TRBJ2-4,TRBV4-1,-,TRBD1
TGTGCCAGCAGCGATGCAGGGCGTAGCTTGGAAAAACTGTTTTTT,CASSDAGRSLEKLFF,15,TRBJ1-4,TRBV4-2,-,-
TGTGCCAGCAGCTGGGACAGGGCTAACTATGGCTACACCTTC,CASSWDRANYGYTF,14,TRBJ1-2,TRBV7-8,-,TRBD1
TGTGCCAGCAGTTACACGGACAGTCCTCCCGAAAAACTGTTTTTT,CASSYTDSPPEKLFF,15,TRBJ1-4,TRBV6-5,-,-
TGTGCCAGCAGTAACTATAACAGGGGGCGCGGGAACACTGAAGCTTTCTTT,CASSNYNRGRGNTEAFF,17,TRBJ1-1,TRBV28,once,TRBD1
TGTGCCAGCAGATCAACTCTACTTGGGACCCAGTACTTC,CASRSTLLGTQYF,13,TRBJ2-5,TRBV27,-,-
TGTGCCAGCAGGACGTTTTTTTCAGCGGGAGGGCTCTACGAGCAGTACTTC,CASRTFFSAGGLYEQYF,17,TRBJ2-7,TRBV28,-,TRBD2
TGTGCCAGTAGTATTTCACGGGGCACAGATACGCAGTATTTT,CASSISRGTDTQYF,14,TRBJ2-3,TRBV19,-,-
TGTGCCATCAGTGCACTAGCGGGTAGCCTAGAGCAGTACTTC,CAISALAGSLEQYF,14,TRBJ2-7,TRBV10-3,-,TRBD2
TGCGCCAGCAGCCAAGCTCCTATACCGAACACCGGGGAGCTGTTTTTT,CASSQAPIPNTGELFF,16,TRBJ2-2,TRBV4-1,-,-
TGTGCCAGCAGCTCCCTCGAGGGGGACATTCAGTACTTC,CASSSLEGDIQYF,13,TRBJ2-4,TRBV9,-,-
TGCGCCAGCAGCCTAGAGGACAGGTTTGGGGAAAAACTGTTTTTT,CASSLEDRFGEKLFF,15,TRBJ1-4,TRBV4-1,-,TRBD1
TGTGCCAGCAGTGAACAGGGACAAACCTACAATGAGCAGTTCTTC,CASSEQGQTYNEQFF,15,TRBJ2-1,TRBV6-1,-,-
TGTGCCAGCAGTGCAGACAGGGGGAGAGGCTACACCTTC,CASSADRGRGYTF,13,TRBJ1-2,TRBV2,-,TRBD1
TGTGCCAGCAGTGATCTGTTTAAAGGGACTAGCGGGAGAATCGAGCAGTTCTTC,CASSDLFKGTSGRIEQFF,18,TRBJ2-1,TRBV6-4,-,TRBD2
TGTGCCAGCAGCTTAATAGGCGGGCCGAACACTGAAGCTTTCTTT,CASSLIGGPNTEAFF,15,TRBJ1-1,TRBV7-3,-,-
TGTGCTAGTGGTTTGGCGGAGCGGGGACTAACGCGCCCTCCCTACAATGAGCAGTTCTTC,CASGLAERGLTRPPYNEQFF,20,TRBJ2-1,TRBV12-5,-,TRBD2
TGTGCCAGCACTAGCGGCCAAGAGACCCAGTACTTC,CASTSGQETQYF,12,TRBJ2-5,TRBV2,-,TRBD2
TGTGCCAGCAGTTACCGGGACACCTTTTATGGCTACACCTTC,CASSYRDTFYGYTF,14,TRBJ1-2,TRBV6-5,-,-